What follows describes a single TCR beta chain. Its antigen remains unidentified. This specimen belongs to a study of OX40 agonist ivuxolimab in advanced cancers. Whole-study context: Participants, about 83% male, averaged approximately 60 years of age, ranging from roughly 20 to 80. Study outcomes and limitations: Clonal expansion in partial responders at 0.1-3.0 mg/kg ranked among the lowest.

The CDR3 is 15 amino acids. Trimming took 5 bases from V and 4 from J; bases not matched to a gene: 8. CDR1 is MNHNS, CDR2 SASEGT, per germline. Data came from immunoSEQ multiplex PCR; TCRdb stores just in-frame clones and leaves some out. The sample contains some 90,000 clones, more than 85% of which appear only once. The receptor comes from an adult with an advanced solid tumor such as melanoma, head and neck, liver or kidney cancer. The chain links TRBV6-1 to TRBJ2-3, with TRBD1 identical over 8 bases. The specimen was CD4+ or CD8+ T cells sorted from blood, collected in a trial of the OX40 agonist ivuxolimab. CDR3 bases: TGTGCCAGCAGTTTAGGACAGGGTTACGCAGATACGCAGTATTTT. Translating it yields CASSLGQGYADTQYF.